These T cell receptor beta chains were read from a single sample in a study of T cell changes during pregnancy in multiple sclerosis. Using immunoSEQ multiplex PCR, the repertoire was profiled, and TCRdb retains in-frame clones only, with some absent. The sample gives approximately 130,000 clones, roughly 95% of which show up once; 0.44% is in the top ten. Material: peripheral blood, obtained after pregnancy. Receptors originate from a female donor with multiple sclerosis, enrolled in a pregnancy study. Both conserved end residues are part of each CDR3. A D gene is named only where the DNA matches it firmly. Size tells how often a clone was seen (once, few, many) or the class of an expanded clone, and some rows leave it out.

cdr3_aa: CASSFEQSYEQYF
cdr3_nt: TGTGCCAGCAGTTTCGAACAGTCCTACGAGCAGTACTTC
cdr3_length: 13
clone_size: .
d_call: .
j_call: TRBJ2-7
v_call: TRBV27

cdr3_aa: CASSPGSTMNTEAFF
cdr3_nt: TGTGCCAGCTCACCAGGGTCTACTATGAACACTGAAGCTTTCTTT
cdr3_length: 15
clone_size: .
d_call: .
j_call: TRBJ1-1
v_call: TRBV18

cdr3_aa: CAEGTGLDQPQHF
cdr3_nt: TGTGCGGAAGGGACAGGGCTGGACCAGCCCCAGCATTTT
cdr3_length: 13
clone_size: .
d_call: TRBD1
j_call: TRBJ1-5
v_call: TRBV30

cdr3_aa: CASSRDRAFYEQYF
cdr3_nt: TGTGCCAGCAGCCGCGACAGGGCCTTCTACGAGCAGTACTTC
cdr3_length: 14
clone_size: .
d_call: TRBD1
j_call: TRBJ2-7
v_call: TRBV6-6

cdr3_aa: CASTAGTSAPEGETQYF
cdr3_nt: TGTGCCAGTACCGCCGGGACTAGCGCCCCGGAGGGGGAGACCCAGTACTTC
cdr3_length: 17
clone_size: .
d_call: TRBD2
j_call: TRBJ2-5
v_call: TRBV19

cdr3_aa: CASSIIGDSNQPQHF
cdr3_nt: TGTGCCAGCAGTATTATAGGGGATAGCAATCAGCCCCAGCATTTT
cdr3_length: 15
clone_size: .
d_call: .
j_call: TRBJ1-5
v_call: TRBV6-5

cdr3_aa: CASSISSAGQETQYF
cdr3_nt: TGTGCCAGTAGTATAAGCTCGGCAGGACAAGAGACCCAGTACTTC
cdr3_length: 15
clone_size: .
d_call: .
j_call: TRBJ2-5
v_call: TRBV19

cdr3_aa: CASSGPLGGRGNEQFF
cdr3_nt: TGTGCCAGCAGCGGACCCTTGGGAGGGAGAGGGAATGAGCAGTTCTTC
cdr3_length: 16
clone_size: .
d_call: TRBD2
j_call: TRBJ2-1
v_call: TRBV9

cdr3_aa: CAWSPHGGKGNTIYF
cdr3_nt: TGTGCCTGGAGTCCGCACGGGGGGAAGGGAAACACCATATATTTT
cdr3_length: 15
clone_size: .
d_call: .
j_call: TRBJ1-3
v_call: TRBV30

cdr3_aa: CASSPPGTGLYEQYF
cdr3_nt: TGTGCCAGCAGTCCTCCCGGGACAGGTCTCTACGAGCAGTACTTC
cdr3_length: 15
clone_size: .
d_call: TRBD1
j_call: TRBJ2-7
v_call: TRBV7-8

cdr3_aa: CASSPFVSGYPYEQYF
cdr3_nt: TGTGCCAGCAGCCCATTTGTGAGCGGGTACCCCTACGAGCAGTACTTC
cdr3_length: 16
clone_size: .
d_call: .
j_call: TRBJ2-7
v_call: TRBV7-6

cdr3_aa: CASRSLQDPGQPQHF
cdr3_nt: TGTGCCAGCAGATCCCTACAGGACCCAGGGCAGCCCCAGCATTTT
cdr3_length: 15
clone_size: .
d_call: .
j_call: TRBJ1-5
v_call: TRBV5-5

cdr3_aa: CASRSGAYNEQFF
cdr3_nt: TGTGCCAGCAGGAGCGGAGCCTACAATGAGCAGTTCTTC
cdr3_length: 13
clone_size: once
d_call: .
j_call: TRBJ2-1
v_call: TRBV2

cdr3_aa: CASSSPGTSGSSTDTQYF
cdr3_nt: TGTGCCAGCAGTTCCCCCGGGACTAGCGGTTCTAGCACAGATACGCAGTATTTT
cdr3_length: 18
clone_size: .
d_call: TRBD2
j_call: TRBJ2-3
v_call: TRBV28

cdr3_aa: CASSIAGQQGDTQYF
cdr3_nt: TGTGCCAGTAGTATAGCGGGACAACAAGGGGATACGCAGTATTTT
cdr3_length: 15
clone_size: .
d_call: .
j_call: TRBJ2-3
v_call: TRBV19

cdr3_aa: CASTSRGRTTSTDTQYF
cdr3_nt: TGTGCCAGTACGTCGCGGGGTAGGACTACTAGCACAGATACGCAGTATTTT
cdr3_length: 17
clone_size: .
d_call: .
j_call: TRBJ2-3
v_call: TRBV19